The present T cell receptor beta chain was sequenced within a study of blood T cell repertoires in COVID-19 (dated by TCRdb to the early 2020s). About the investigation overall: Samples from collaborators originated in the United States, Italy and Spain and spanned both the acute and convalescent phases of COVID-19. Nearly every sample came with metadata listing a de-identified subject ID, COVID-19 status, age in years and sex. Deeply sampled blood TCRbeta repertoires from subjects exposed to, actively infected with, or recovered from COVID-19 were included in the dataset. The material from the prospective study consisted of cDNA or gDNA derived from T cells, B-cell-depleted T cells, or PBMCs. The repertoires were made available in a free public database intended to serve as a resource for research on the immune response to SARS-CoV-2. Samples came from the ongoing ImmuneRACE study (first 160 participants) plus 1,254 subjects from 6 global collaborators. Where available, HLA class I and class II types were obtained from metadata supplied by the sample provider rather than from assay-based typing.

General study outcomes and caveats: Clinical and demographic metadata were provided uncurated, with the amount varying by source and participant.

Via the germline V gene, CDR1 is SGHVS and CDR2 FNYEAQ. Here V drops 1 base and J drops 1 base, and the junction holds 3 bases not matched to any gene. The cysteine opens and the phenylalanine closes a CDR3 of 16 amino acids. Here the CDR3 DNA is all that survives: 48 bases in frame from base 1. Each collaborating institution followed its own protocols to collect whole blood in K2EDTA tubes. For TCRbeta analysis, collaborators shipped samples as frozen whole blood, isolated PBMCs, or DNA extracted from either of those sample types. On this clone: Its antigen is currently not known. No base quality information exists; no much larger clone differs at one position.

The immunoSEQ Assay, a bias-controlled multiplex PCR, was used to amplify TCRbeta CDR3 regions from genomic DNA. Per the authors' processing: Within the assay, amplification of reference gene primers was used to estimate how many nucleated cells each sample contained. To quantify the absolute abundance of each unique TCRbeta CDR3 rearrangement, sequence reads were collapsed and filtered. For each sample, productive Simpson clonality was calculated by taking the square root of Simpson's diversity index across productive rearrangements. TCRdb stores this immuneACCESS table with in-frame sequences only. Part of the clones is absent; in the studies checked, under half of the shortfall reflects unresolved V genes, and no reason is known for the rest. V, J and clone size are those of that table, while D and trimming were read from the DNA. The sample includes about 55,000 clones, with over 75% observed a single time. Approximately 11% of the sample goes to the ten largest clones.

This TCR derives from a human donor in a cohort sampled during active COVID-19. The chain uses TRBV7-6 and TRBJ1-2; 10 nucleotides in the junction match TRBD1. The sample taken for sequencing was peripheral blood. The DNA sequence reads TGTGCCAGCAGCTTAGGCGGGGACAGGGGTAACTATGGCTACACCTTC. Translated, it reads CASSLGGDRGNYGYTF.